These 6 T cell receptor beta chains were all obtained from the same sample, sequenced in a study of Ad26.COV2.S vaccination and SARS-CoV-2 variants. As to treatment: around 19 received Ad26.COV2.S at low or high dose, single or two shots; about 5 received placebo; per-sample allocation not given. Sample collection was performed on day 63 after the first vaccine or placebo injection. The repertoire was sequenced with immunoSEQ multiplex PCR; TCRdb's copy has only in-frame clones and lacks some. The sample yields about 350,000 clones, about nine tenths seen once. Specimen: peripheral blood, collected in a trial of Ad26.COV2.S vaccine versus placebo. All receptors derive from a person aged 18-65 years who received the Ad26.COV2.S COVID-19 vaccine or a placebo.

CDR3: CSASRGEAFF. DNA for the CDR3: TGCAGTGCTAGTCGTGGTGAAGCTTTCTTT. The rearrangement uses TRBV20-1 and TRBJ1-1; no reliable D call. Germline CDR1 DFQATT, CDR2 SNEGSKA (reference sequence). This CDR3 has 10 amino acids. Trimming took off 3 bases at V and 7 bases at J, with 6 bases between the two ends.

This clone appeared a few times. The rearrangement joins TRBV30 to TRBJ1-4; 8 nucleotides match TRBD1. The germline gives CDR1 GTSNPN, CDR2 SVGIG (reference sequence). The CDR3 has 13 amino acids. The trim removed 5 bases at V and 1 base at J, leaving 0 bases unmatched. The CDR3 sequence: CAWDRGTNEKLFF. DNA for the CDR3: TGTGCCTGGGACAGGGGAACTAATGAAAAACTGTTTTTT.

The chain recombines TRBV10-3 with TRBJ2-5; D is perhaps TRBD1 (5 bases). CDR3 length equals 14 residues. The germline V and J ends were trimmed by 3 bases and 4 bases, with 12 bases remaining between them. Germline values: CDR1 ENHRY, CDR2 SYGVKD. CDR3 region: CAISDLGLGETQYF. The CDR3 nucleotides read TGTGCCATCAGTGATTTGGGGCTAGGAGAGACCCAGTACTTC.

The CDR3 DNA is TGTGCCAGCAATAGGGGTGCCGAGCAGTACTTC. Its protein is CASNRGAEQYF. The gene calls are TRBV6-5 and TRBJ2-7; perhaps TRBD1 as D (5 bases). This CDR3 has 11 amino acids. The V gene lost 7 bases and the J gene lost 6 bases, with 10 bases spanning the gap. Germline CDR1 reads MNHEY; CDR2 reads SVGAGI.

This clone has only one observation. The chain uses TRBV3-1 (or the pseudogene TRBV3-2) and TRBJ1-6; D gene unclear. Germline loops: CDR1 LGHDT, CDR2 YNNKEL (reference sequence). The CDR3 length is 14 residues. V was cut by 4 bases and J by 7 bases, with 11 bases left in between. CDR3 nucleotides: TGTGCCAGCAGCCTCGGACGGAGAAATTCACCCCTCCACTTT. Protein sequence: CASSLGRRNSPLHF.

J is TRBJ1-1 and V is TRBV10-3; TRBD1 matches 12 bases. J lost 4 bases, V lost 6 bases, and 3 bases had no gene match. CDR3 length equals 14 residues. Germline CDR1 ENHRY, CDR2 SYGVKD. CDR3 sequence (DNA): TGTGCCATCAGCCTGGGACAGGGGGCCACTGAAGCTTTCTTT. It specifies CAISLGQGATEAFF.